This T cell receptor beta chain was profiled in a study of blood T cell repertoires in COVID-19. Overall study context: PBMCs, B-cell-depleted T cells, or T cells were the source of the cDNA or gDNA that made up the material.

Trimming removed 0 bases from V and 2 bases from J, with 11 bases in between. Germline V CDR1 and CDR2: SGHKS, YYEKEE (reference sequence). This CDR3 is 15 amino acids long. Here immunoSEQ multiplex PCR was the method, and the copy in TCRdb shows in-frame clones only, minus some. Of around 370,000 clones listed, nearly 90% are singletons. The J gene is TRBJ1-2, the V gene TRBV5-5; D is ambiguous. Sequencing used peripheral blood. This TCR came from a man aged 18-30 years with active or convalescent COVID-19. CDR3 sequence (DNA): TGTGCCAGCAGCTTGGTGACAAGGGAGAACTATGGCTACACCTTC. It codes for CASSLVTRENYGYTF.